This T cell receptor (beta chain) stems from a study of regulatory T cells in long-lasting Graves disease. Study-level background: More than 5 years of antithyroid drugs with positive TSH receptor antibodies defined persistent Graves' disease.

Arm-PCR of CDR3 regions with iRepertoire HTBI primers generated TCR beta libraries. Each CDR3 protein is one row after TCRdb ran MiXCR on the multiplex PCR reads. Of 350,000 to 450,000 distinct CDR3 sequences listed, around 23% are singletons. Trimming cost V 4 bases and J 2 bases; bases outside gene matches: 7. Germline CDR1 reads SGHAT; CDR2 reads FQNNGV. There are 16 residues in the CDR3. This clonotype was detected many times. The target antigen is unknown. General observations from the study: Public clonotype sharing was higher in persistent than newly diagnosed patients. Persistent disease samples used TRBV28, TRBJ1-2 and TRBJ2-5 preferentially. Accuracy may have been reduced by the small sample size.

Time point reported: persistent/refractory GD, antithyroid drugs over 5 years with positive TRAb. RNA extracted from PBMCs served as the sequencing template. The TCR was taken from a female donor with Graves disease. The sample here was peripheral blood mononuclear cells (PBMCs), taken when the disease was refractory, from a patient treated with antithyroid drugs. The chain has TRBV11-2 and TRBJ2-7; 11 bases are a match to TRBD2. CDR3 DNA: TGTGCCAGCAGCTCGTCGCATAGCGGGAGGGCCTACGAGCAGTACTTC. It codes for CASSSSHSGRAYEQYF. Together with reference TRBV11-2 and TRBJ2-7, the CDR3 gives the full variable domain: EAGVAQSPRYKIIEKRQSVAFWCNPISGHATLYWYQQILGQGPKLLIQFQNNGVVDDSQLPKDRFSAERLKGVDSTLKIQPAKLEDSAVYLCASSSSHSGRAYEQYFGPGTRLTVT.